This entry concerns a single TCR beta chain. This clonotype has more than one count but fewer than ten. No antigen is known for it. No clone much larger than this one lies a single base away; base qualities are absent. The time point label for this specimen denotes: more than 35 days after influenza vaccine administration. The library was obtained by RT-PCR. TCRdb names Illumina HiSeq 2500 as the instrument used. TCRdb took the public reads, trimmed them with fastp at Q25, ran MiXCR for clone calling and kept in-frame beta chains. Rows are combined by CDR3 protein, so each entry shows the most common genes and DNA. This sample lists fewer than 700,000 distinct CDR3 sequences; approximately 13% were detected once. About an eighth of the sample belongs to the ten largest clones. CDR1 and CDR2 are read off the germline V gene as SGHTA and FQGNSA. Trimming removed 5 bases from V and 1 base from J, leaving 12 bases between the germline ends. Spanning cysteine to phenylalanine, the CDR3 consists of 14 amino acids. The sequence is cut down to CDR3 DNA, 42 bases in frame from base 1.

This entry belongs to a study of response to subunit inactivated influenza vaccine (dated by TCRdb to the late 2010s). Describing the broader study: Deep quantitative T cell receptor repertoire profiling was used in the study to track responses to a trivalent subunit inactivated influenza vaccine. General conclusions and limits of the study: The authors proposed that each seasonal influenza vaccination may bring in only a limited number of new T cells.

The sequence derives from a man aged 45-65 years who received an inactivated influenza vaccine. Donor details come from another sample of the same person, matched by shared clones. This specimen consisted of PBMCs from blood, obtained about 40 days after vaccination. Recombination linked TRBV7-2 to TRBJ2-7; a tentative D match to TRBD2 spans 5 bases. The DNA sequence follows: TGTGCCAGCAGCCCGGGATTCGGGTCCTACGAGCAGTACTTC. It encodes CASSPGFGSYEQYF.